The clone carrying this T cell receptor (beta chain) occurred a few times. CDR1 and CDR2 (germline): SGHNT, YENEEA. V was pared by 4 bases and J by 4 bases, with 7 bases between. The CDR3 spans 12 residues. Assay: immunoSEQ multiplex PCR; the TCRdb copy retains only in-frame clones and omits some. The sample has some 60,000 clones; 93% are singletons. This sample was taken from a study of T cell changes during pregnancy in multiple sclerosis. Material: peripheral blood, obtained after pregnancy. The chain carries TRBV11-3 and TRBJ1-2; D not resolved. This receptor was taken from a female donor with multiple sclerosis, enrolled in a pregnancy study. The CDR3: CASSSDGYGYTF. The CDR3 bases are TGTGCCAGCAGCTCAGACGGCTATGGCTACACCTTC.